This T cell receptor (beta chain) was profiled in a study of blood T cells in healthy people across ages. Study-level points and caveats: Estimated diversity across one million T cells was deemed an underestimate. Roughly linearly, TCR beta diversity per million T cells fell as age increased. Any conclusive comparison of naive versus antigen-experienced cells was prevented by using unsorted PBMCs.

The CDR3 extends over 15 amino acids. The ends lost 8 bases at V and 4 bases at J; junction bases unmatched: 11. Sample-barcoded 5' priming and a J-beta primer mix drove a second PCR of about 7 to 11 cycles. MiXCR was run by TCRdb on the 5' RACE reads, yielding one entry per CDR3 protein. The sample includes nearly 800,000 distinct CDR3 sequences, roughly three fifths of them seen just once. About this clonotype: Antigen specificity is unknown.

The chain employs TRBV12-3 or TRBV12-4 and TRBJ2-1; 7 nucleotides agree with TRBD2. The TCR comes from a man aged 40-49 years in good health. The sequencing input was blood. The CDR3 loop is CASGGGTVSYNEQFF. The CDR3 DNA reads TGTGCCAGCGGGGGAGGGACGGTGTCATACAATGAGCAGTTCTTC.